The sequence of this T cell receptor beta chain was determined in a study of Graves' ophthalmopathy and Graves' hyperthyroidism. The CDR3 is 16 residues long. The germline CDR1 and CDR2 sequences are LNHNV and YYDKDF (reference sequence). J lost 5 bases, V lost 3 bases, and 7 bases had no gene match. RNA transcripts provided the template for amplifying TCR beta CDR3 regions. Second-round multiplex PCR came after first-round RT-PCR with HTBI primers. One entry per CDR3 protein results from TCRdb running MiXCR on the multiplex PCR reads. The sample carries 35,000 to 50,000 distinct CDR3 sequences, approximately 50% recorded once.

The chain carries TRBV15 and TRBJ2-2; 9 nucleotides agree with TRBD1. The receptor's source is an adult woman with stable Graves' hyperthyroidism. Sequencing was carried out using peripheral blood. CDR3 nucleotide sequence: TGTGCCACCAGCAGCCGGGGGACAGGGAGGACCGGGGAGCTGTTTTTT. It codes for CATSSRGTGRTGELFF.